This TCR beta chain is from a study of CD8 T cells in Susac syndrome. With random hexamers, roughly 0.45 to 1 ug RNA was reverse transcribed. TCR beta CDR3 was amplified by immunoSEQ covering 54 Vbeta and 13 Jbeta. TCRdb called the immunoSEQ multiplex PCR reads again in MiXCR, with one record for every CDR3 protein. Here the sample spans more than 75,000 distinct CDR3 sequences, around 94% being singletons. Sequencing of TCR beta covered CD8+ and CD4+ T cells obtained from blood. The control participants were healthy donors, and these controls were matched with respect to both age and sex. TEMRA cells were FACS-enriched, with CD8+ and CD4+ T cells isolated negatively. V gave up 2 bases and J gave up 0 bases, with 11 bases separating them. CDR1 is MGHRA, CDR2 YSYEKL, per germline. This CDR3 comprises 16 residues.

The material sequenced was CD8+ T cells from PBMCs. The rearrangement uses TRBV4-1 and TRBJ2-4, with no clear D. This TCR was sampled from a human donor in good health. CDR3 sequence (DNA): TGCGCCAGCAGCCAAAAAATGGGGTTAGCCAAAAACATTCAGTACTTC. This codes for CASSQKMGLAKNIQYF.